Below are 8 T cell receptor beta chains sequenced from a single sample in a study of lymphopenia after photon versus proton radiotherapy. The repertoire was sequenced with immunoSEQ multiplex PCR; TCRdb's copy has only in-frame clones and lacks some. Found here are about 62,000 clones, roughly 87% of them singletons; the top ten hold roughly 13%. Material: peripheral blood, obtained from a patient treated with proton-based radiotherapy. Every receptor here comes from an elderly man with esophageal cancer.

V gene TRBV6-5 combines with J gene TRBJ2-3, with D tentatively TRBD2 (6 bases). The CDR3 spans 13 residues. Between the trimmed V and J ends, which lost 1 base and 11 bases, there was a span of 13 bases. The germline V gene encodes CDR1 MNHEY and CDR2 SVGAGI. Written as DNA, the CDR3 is TGTGCCAGCAGTTACTTAGGGACTCCCTTGCAGTATTTT. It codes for CASSYLGTPLQYF.

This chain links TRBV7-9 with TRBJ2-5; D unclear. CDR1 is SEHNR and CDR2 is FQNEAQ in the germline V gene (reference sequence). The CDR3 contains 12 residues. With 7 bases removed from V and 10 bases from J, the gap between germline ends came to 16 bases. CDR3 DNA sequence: TGTGCCAGCAATTACCTCCCCTCGGACCAGTACTTC. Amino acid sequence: CASNYLPSDQYF.

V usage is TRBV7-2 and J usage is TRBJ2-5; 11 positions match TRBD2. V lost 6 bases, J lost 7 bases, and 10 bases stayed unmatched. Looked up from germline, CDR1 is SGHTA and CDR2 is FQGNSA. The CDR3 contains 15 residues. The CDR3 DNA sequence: TGTGCCAGCAGTTATAGCGGGAGGGCCTTGGGGACCCAGTACTTC. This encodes CASSYSGRALGTQYF. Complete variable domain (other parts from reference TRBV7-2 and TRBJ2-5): GAGVSQSPSNKVTEKGKDVELRCDPISGHTALYWYRQSLGQGLEFLIYFQGNSAPDKSGLPSDRFSAERTGGSVSTLTIQRTQQEDSAVYLCASSYSGRALGTQYFGPGTRLLVL.

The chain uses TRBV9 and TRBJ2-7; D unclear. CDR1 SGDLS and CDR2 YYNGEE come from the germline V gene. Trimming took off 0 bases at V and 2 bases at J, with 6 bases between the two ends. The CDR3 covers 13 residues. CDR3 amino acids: CASSVGDAYEQYF. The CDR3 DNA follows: TGTGCCAGCAGCGTAGGAGATGCCTACGAGCAGTACTTC.

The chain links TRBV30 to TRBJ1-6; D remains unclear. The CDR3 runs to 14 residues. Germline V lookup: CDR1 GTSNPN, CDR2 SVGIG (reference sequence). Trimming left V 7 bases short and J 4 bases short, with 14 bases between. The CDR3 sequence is CAYQTTGYNSPLHF. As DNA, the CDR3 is TGTGCCTATCAAACGACGGGGTATAATTCACCCCTCCACTTT.

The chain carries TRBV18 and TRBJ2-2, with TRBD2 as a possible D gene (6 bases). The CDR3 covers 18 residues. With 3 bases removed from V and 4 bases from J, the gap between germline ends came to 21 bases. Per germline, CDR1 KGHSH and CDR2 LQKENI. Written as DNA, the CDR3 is TGTGCCAGCTCACCGAGGGACTCGAGGGTCGGCGGCACCGGGGAGCTGTTTTTT. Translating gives CASSPRDSRVGGTGELFF.

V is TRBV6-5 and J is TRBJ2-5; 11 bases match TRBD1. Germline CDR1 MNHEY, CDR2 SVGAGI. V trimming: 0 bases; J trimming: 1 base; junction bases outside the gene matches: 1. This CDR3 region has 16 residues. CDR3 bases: TGTGCCAGCAGTTACTCGGGACAGGGGGTCCAAGAGACCCAGTACTTC. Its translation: CASSYSGQGVQETQYF.

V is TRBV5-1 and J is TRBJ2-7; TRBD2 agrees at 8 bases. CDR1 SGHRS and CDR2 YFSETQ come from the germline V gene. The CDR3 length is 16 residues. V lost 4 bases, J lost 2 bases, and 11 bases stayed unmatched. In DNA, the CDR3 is TGCGCCAGCAGCCGACTAGCGCAAGGCACTGCCTACGAGCAGTACTTC. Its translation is CASSRLAQGTAYEQYF.